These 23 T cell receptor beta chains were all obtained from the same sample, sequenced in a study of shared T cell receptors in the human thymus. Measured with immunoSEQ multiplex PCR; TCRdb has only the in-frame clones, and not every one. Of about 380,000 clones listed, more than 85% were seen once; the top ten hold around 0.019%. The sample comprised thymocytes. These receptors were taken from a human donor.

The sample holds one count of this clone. CDR3 residues: CASSEQGAEANVLTF. CDR3 nucleotide sequence: TGTGCCAGCAGCGAACAGGGGGCGGAGGCCAACGTCCTGACTTTC. The rearrangement joins TRBV7-9 to TRBJ2-6; TRBD1 agrees at 9 bases. Germline lookup yields CDR1 SEHNR and CDR2 FQNEAQ (reference sequence). There are 15 residues in the CDR3. V lost 5 bases, J lost 6 bases, and 5 bases stayed unmatched.

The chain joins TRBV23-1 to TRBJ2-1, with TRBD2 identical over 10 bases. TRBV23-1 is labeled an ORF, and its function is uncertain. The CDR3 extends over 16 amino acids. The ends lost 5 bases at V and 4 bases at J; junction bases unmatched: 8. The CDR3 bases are TGCGCCAGCAGTTTTAACTTAGCGGGAGGTTACAATGAGCAGTTCTTC. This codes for CASSFNLAGGYNEQFF.

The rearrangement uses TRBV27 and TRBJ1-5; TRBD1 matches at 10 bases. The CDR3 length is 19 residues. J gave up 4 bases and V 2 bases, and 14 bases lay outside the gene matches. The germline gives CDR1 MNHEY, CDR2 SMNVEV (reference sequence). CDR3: CASSLPLDRGPGINQPQHF. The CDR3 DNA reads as TGTGCCAGCAGTTTACCCCTCGACAGGGGGCCGGGTATTAATCAGCCCCAGCATTTT.

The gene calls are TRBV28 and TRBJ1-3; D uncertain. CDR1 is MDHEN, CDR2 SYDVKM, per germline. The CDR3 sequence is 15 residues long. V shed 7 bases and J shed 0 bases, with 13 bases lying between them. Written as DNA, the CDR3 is TGTGCCAGCACCCAGGTGTGGTTCTCTGGAAACACCATATATTTT. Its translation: CASTQVWFSGNTIYF.

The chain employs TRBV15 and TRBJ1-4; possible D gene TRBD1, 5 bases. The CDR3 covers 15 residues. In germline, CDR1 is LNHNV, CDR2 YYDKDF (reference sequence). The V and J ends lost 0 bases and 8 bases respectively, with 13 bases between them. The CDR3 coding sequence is TGTGCCACCAGCAGAGATCGAAGGGGAGGGGAAAAACTGTTTTTT. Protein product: CATSRDRRGGEKLFF.

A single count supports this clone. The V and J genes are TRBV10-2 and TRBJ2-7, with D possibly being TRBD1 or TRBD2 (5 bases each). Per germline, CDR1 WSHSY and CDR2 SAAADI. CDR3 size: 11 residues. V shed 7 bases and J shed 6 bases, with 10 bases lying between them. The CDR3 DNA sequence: TGCGCCAGCAAAGGGACCCGCGAGCAGTACTTC. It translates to CASKGTREQYF.

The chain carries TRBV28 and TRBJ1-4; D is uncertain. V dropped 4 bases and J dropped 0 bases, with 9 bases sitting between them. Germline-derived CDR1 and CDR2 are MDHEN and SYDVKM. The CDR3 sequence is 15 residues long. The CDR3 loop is CASSSTPTTNEKLFF. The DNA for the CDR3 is TGTGCCAGCAGTTCTACACCTACAACTAATGAAAAACTGTTTTTT.

In nucleotides, the CDR3 is TGTGCCAGCAGTGGCCGGGCGATAGACACTGAAGCTTTCTTT. Translated: CASSGRAIDTEAFF. This chain uses TRBV6-1 with TRBJ1-1; D ambiguous. The length of the CDR3 is 14 residues. Between the trimmed V and J ends, which lost 4 bases and 3 bases, there was a span of 12 bases. CDR1 and CDR2 from the germline V gene are MNHNS and SASEGT.

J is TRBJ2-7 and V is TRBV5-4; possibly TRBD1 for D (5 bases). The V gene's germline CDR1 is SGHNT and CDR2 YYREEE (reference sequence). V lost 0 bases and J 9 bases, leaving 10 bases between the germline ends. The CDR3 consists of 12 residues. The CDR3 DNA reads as TGTGCCAGCAGCTTGGCGCAGGGTGCGCAGTACTTC. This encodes CASSLAQGAQYF.

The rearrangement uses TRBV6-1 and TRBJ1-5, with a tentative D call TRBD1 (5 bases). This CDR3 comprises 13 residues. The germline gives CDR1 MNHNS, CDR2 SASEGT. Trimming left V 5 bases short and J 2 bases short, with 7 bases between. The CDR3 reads CASSRGRNQPQHF. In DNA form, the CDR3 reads TGTGCCAGCAGTCGGGGCCGCAATCAGCCCCAGCATTTT.

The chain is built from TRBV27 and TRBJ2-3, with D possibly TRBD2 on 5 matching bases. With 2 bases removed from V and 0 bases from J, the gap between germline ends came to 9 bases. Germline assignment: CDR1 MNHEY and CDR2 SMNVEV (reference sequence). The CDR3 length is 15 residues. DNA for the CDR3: TGTGCCAGCAGTTTAGCGGGTTCTAGCACAGATACGCAGTATTTT. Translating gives CASSLAGSSTDTQYF.

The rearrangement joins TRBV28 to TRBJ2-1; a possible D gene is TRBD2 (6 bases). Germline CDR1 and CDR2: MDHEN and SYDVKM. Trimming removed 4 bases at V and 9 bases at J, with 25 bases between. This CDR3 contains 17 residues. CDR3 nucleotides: TGTGCCAGCAGTTGCCGGGTTTGCGGGATGCCAGGCATTGAGCAGTTCTTC. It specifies CASSCRVCGMPGIEQFF.

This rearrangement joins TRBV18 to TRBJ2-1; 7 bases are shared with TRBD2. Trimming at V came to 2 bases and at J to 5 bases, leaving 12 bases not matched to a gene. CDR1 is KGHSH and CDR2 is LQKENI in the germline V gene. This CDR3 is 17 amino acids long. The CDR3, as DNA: TGTGCCAGCTCACCAGAGATTTCGTGGGAGGGCCACAATGAGCAGTTCTTC. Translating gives CASSPEISWEGHNEQFF. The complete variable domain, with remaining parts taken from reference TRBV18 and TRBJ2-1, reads NAGVMQNPRHLVRRRGQEARLRCSPMKGHSHVYWYRQLPEEGLKFMVYLQKENIIDESGMPKERFSAEFPKEGPSILRIQQVVRGDSAAYFCASSPEISWEGHNEQFFGPGTRLTVL.

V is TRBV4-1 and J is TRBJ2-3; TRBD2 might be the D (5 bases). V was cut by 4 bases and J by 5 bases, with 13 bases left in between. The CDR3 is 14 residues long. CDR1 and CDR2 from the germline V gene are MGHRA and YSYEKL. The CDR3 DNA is TGCGCCAGCAGCCTCGGGCTCGGGGAAGATACGCAGTATTTT. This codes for CASSLGLGEDTQYF.

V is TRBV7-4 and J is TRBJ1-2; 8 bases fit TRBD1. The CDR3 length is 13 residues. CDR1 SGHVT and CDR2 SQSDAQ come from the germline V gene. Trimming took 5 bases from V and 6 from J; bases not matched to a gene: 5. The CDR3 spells CASSLGQGDGYTF. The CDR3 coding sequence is TGTGCCAGCAGCCTTGGACAGGGTGATGGCTACACCTTC.

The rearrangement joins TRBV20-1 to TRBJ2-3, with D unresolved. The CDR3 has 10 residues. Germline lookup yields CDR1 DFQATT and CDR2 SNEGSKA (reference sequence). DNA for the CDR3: TGCAGCTCCCTGGCCGATACGCAGTATTTT. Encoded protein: CSSLADTQYF.

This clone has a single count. The DNA for the CDR3 is TGTGCCAGCAGCCGAGAGGACGGAAACAATGAGCAGTTCTTC. This sequence encodes CASSREDGNNEQFF. V is TRBV4-2 and J is TRBJ2-1; D uncertain. CDR3 length: 14 residues. Germline V CDR1 and CDR2: LGHNA, YNFKEQ. Trimming took 4 bases from V and 5 from J, leaving 12 bases between them.

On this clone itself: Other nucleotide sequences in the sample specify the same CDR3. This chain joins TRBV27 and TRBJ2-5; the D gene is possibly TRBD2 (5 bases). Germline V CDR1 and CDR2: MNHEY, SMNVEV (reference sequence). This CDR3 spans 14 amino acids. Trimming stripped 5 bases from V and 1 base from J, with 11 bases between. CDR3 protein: CASSPTDSQETQYF. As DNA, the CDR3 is TGTGCCAGCAGTCCAACGGACTCCCAAGAGACCCAGTACTTC.

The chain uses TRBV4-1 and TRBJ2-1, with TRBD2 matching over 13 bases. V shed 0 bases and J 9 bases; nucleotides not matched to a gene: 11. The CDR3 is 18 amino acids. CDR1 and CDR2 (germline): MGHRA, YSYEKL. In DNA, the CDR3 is TGCGCCAGCAGCCAAGACCCCGGACTAGCGGGAGTTACCGGTGAGCAGTTCTTC. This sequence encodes CASSQDPGLAGVTGEQFF.

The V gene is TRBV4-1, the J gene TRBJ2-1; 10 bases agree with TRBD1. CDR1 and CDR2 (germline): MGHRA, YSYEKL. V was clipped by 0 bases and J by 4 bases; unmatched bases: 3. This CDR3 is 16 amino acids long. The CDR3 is CASSQERDRGYNEQFF. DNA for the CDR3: TGCGCCAGCAGCCAAGAGCGGGACAGGGGTTACAATGAGCAGTTCTTC.

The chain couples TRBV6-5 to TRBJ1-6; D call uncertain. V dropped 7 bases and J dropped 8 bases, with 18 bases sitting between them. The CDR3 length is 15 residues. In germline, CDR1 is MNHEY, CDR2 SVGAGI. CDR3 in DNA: TGTGCCAGCACCACCCTGGAGGGTACTGATTCACCCCTCCACTTT. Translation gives CASTTLEGTDSPLHF.

CDR3: CASSMGQANEQFF. The CDR3 coding sequence is TGTGCCAGTAGTATGGGGCAGGCCAATGAGCAGTTCTTC. The rearrangement uses TRBV19 and TRBJ2-1, with TRBD1 as a possible D gene (5 bases). The CDR3 has 13 residues. CDR1 is LNHDA and CDR2 is SQIVND in the germline V gene (reference sequence). The V gene lost 3 bases and the J gene lost 6 bases, with 9 bases spanning the gap.

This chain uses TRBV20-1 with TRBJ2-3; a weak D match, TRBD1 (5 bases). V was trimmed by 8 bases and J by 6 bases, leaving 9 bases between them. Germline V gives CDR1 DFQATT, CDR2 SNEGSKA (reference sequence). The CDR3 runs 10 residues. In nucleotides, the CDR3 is TGCAGTTCCAGGGTGGATACGCAGTATTTT. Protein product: CSSRVDTQYF.